The 24 T cell receptor beta chains presented below share a single source sample, sequenced in a study of T-cell reconstitution after alpha-beta-depleted transplantation in children. Molecular barcoding with unique molecular identifiers was used for the TCRbeta library. In TCRdb, the PCR reads were re-called with MiXCR into one record per CDR3 protein. In the table there are around 370,000 distinct CDR3 sequences, 10% of which are singletons. The specimen was PBMCs from the stem cell graft donor, collected from the stem cell graft. The receptors stem from a human donor who donated a stem cell graft to a child with acute lymphoblastic leukemia.

The genes are TRBV11-2 and TRBJ2-7, with D possibly called TRBD1 or TRBD2 (5 bases each). The CDR3 consists of 15 residues. Germline V gene lookup returns CDR1 SGHAT and CDR2 FQNNGV. V was trimmed by 2 bases and J by 2 bases, leaving 13 bases between them. The CDR3 here is CASSLSGAPTYEQYF. CDR3 coding DNA: TGTGCCAGCAGCTTATCCGGGGCCCCAACCTACGAGCAGTACTTC. Full variable domain (outside the CDR3, taken from reference TRBV11-2 and TRBJ2-7): EAGVAQSPRYKIIEKRQSVAFWCNPISGHATLYWYQQILGQGPKLLIQFQNNGVVDDSQLPKDRFSAERLKGVDSTLKIQPAKLEDSAVYLCASSLSGAPTYEQYFGPGTRLTVT.

The V call is TRBV7-2, the J call TRBJ2-3, with 7 bases lining up with TRBD1. After removal of 1 base from V and 3 bases from J, the junction contained 7 bases not matched to a gene. In germline, CDR1 is SGHTA, CDR2 FQGNSA. The CDR3 contains 16 residues. The CDR3 protein is CASSLGWDSRTDTQYF. The CDR3 DNA reads as TGTGCCAGCAGCTTAGGTTGGGACAGCCGAACAGATACGCAGTATTTT.

The chain carries TRBV3-1 and TRBJ2-5, with 7 bases matching TRBD2. Germline lookup yields CDR1 LGHDT and CDR2 YNNKEL (reference sequence). The junction had 20 bases not matched to a gene; V was cut back by 10 bases and J by 3 bases. The length of the CDR3 is 17 residues. The CDR3 DNA follows: TGTGCCACCACCCAAGGTCCCGGGACTACTTCGAAAGAGACCCAGTACTTC. Protein sequence: CATTQGPGTTSKETQYF.

This clonotype was counted ten times or more. The chain employs TRBV20-1 and TRBJ2-1; TRBD2 aligns across 8 bases. Trimming took 3 bases from V and 4 from J; bases not matched to a gene: 8. Germline V gene data show CDR1 as DFQATT and CDR2 as SNEGSKA (reference sequence). The CDR3 totals 15 residues. The CDR3 nucleotides read TGCAGTGCTAGCAGTAGCGGGGTGGGATACAATGAGCAGTTCTTC. Amino acid sequence: CSASSSGVGYNEQFF.

This clonotype was seen a handful of times. The J gene is TRBJ2-3, the V gene TRBV28; 8 nucleotides agree with TRBD1. The trim removed 5 bases at V and 4 bases at J, leaving 11 bases unmatched. The CDR3 is 16 amino acids. CDR1 is MDHEN and CDR2 is SYDVKM in the germline V gene. CDR3 in amino acids: CASSAGTGPPADTQYF. CDR3 in DNA: TGTGCCAGCAGTGCCGGGACAGGCCCTCCTGCAGATACGCAGTATTTT.

This clonotype occurred a few times. The chain has TRBV6-5 and TRBJ1-6; D might be TRBD1 (6 bases). The germline V gene encodes CDR1 MNHEY and CDR2 SVGAGI. V lost 2 bases and J lost 8, with 13 bases in between. The CDR3 covers 15 residues. The CDR3 loop reads CASSYGQPRDSPLHF. CDR3 in DNA: TGTGCCAGCAGTTACGGACAGCCTCGGGATTCACCCCTCCACTTT.

This clonotype was detected only a few times. This chain links TRBV20-1 with TRBJ2-3, with TRBD1 matching over 9 bases. V was clipped by 2 bases and J by 3 bases; unmatched bases: 6. CDR3 length equals 15 residues. Germline lookup yields CDR1 DFQATT and CDR2 SNEGSKA (reference sequence). The CDR3 nucleotides read TGCAGTGCTAGAATCGGACAGGGGAGTACAGATACGCAGTATTTT. Translating it yields CSARIGQGSTDTQYF.

This chain connects TRBV29-1 to TRBJ2-7; D might be TRBD2 (5 bases). The CDR3 covers 13 residues. V shed 6 bases and J shed 3 bases, with 15 bases lying between them. Germline CDR1 SQVTM, CDR2 ANQGSEA. For the CDR3, the DNA is TGCAGCGTCCTCCCTCCGGGATTCTACGAGCAGTACTTC. The encoded protein is CSVLPPGFYEQYF.

The sample holds a few counts of this clonotype. The J gene is TRBJ2-7, the V gene TRBV6-2 or TRBV6-3; 7 bases are a match to TRBD1. This CDR3 spans 14 amino acids. The trim removed 6 bases at V and 2 bases at J, leaving 7 bases unmatched. Germline-derived CDR1 and CDR2 are MNHEY and SVGEGT. The CDR3 spells CASRTNRGPYEQYF. Written as DNA, the CDR3 is TGTGCCAGCAGGACCAACAGGGGACCCTACGAGCAGTACTTC.

The chain uses TRBV5-1 and TRBJ2-7; D is ambiguous. Germline loops: CDR1 SGHRS, CDR2 YFSETQ. V gave up 4 bases and J gave up 3 bases, with 11 bases separating them. The CDR3 sequence is 13 residues long. The DNA for the CDR3 is TGCGCCAGCAGCCCGGACGGGCACTACGAGCAGTACTTC. Translation: CASSPDGHYEQYF. Combining the CDR3 with reference TRBV5-1 and TRBJ2-7 gives the whole variable domain KAGVTQTPRYLIKTRGQQVTLSCSPISGHRSVSWYQQTPGQGLQFLFEYFSETQRNKGNFPGRFSGRQFSNSRSEMNVSTLELGDSALYLCASSPDGHYEQYFGPGTRLTVT.

The table lists this clonotype with a few counts. The rearrangement links TRBV12-3 or TRBV12-4 to TRBJ2-7, with 11 bases identical to TRBD2. This CDR3 has 15 residues. V dropped 6 bases and J dropped 5; count of bases not matched to a gene: 9. The CDR3 DNA is TGTGCCAGCAGCCTATCAACTAGCGGGAGTGACGAGCAGTACTTC. The encoded protein is CASSLSTSGSDEQYF.

This clonotype appeared a few times. The chain couples TRBV20-1 to TRBJ2-7, with D hard to call. This CDR3 contains 12 residues. V lost 2 bases, J lost 0 bases, and 5 bases lay in between. Germline V CDR1 and CDR2: DFQATT, SNEGSKA (reference sequence). CDR3 sequence (DNA): TGCAGTGCTAGATTGGTCTCCTACGAGCAGTACTTC. Amino acid sequence: CSARLVSYEQYF.

This clonotype appeared a few times. The V gene is TRBV7-9, the J gene TRBJ2-1; no reliable D call. This CDR3 has 17 residues. Germline CDR1 SEHNR, CDR2 FQNEAQ (reference sequence). V was cut by 5 bases and J by 5 bases, with 22 bases left in between. The CDR3 DNA is TGTGCCAGCAGCGTCAACGTTGACCCCATCTCTAACAATGAGCAGTTCTTC. Amino acids: CASSVNVDPISNNEQFF.

There are a few counts of this clonotype. The chain uses TRBV20-1 and TRBJ2-1, with a tentative D call TRBD1 (6 bases). Germline CDR1 is DFQATT and CDR2 is SNEGSKA (reference sequence). This CDR3 contains 14 residues. The V end was cut by 6 bases, the J end by 0 bases, with 12 bases between. Here the CDR3 reads CSAATGPSYNEQFF. CDR3 bases: TGCAGTGCCGCTACAGGGCCCTCCTACAATGAGCAGTTCTTC.

This clonotype turned up a few times. The J gene is TRBJ2-5, the V gene TRBV2; D tentatively fits TRBD1 or TRBD2 (5 bases each). This CDR3 contains 13 residues. Trimming left V 4 bases short and J 5 bases short, with 11 bases between. Germline-derived CDR1 and CDR2 are SNHLY and FYNNEI. The CDR3 region is CASSVTWGETQYF. The DNA of the CDR3 is TGTGCCAGCAGTGTAACCTGGGGGGAGACCCAGTACTTC.

There are many counts of this clonotype. The V call is TRBV28, the J call TRBJ1-5, with TRBD1 as a possible D gene (5 bases). The CDR3 totals 16 residues. V gave up 5 bases and J gave up 1 base, with 15 bases separating them. Germline CDR1 reads MDHEN; CDR2 reads SYDVKM. Written as DNA, the CDR3 is TGTGCCAGCAGTGGACACCGGGACGGGAGCAATCAGCCCCAGCATTTT. Its protein product is CASSGHRDGSNQPQHF.

This clonotype was observed at least ten times. This sequence joins TRBV5-4 and TRBJ2-3; unclear D gene. In germline, CDR1 is SGHNT, CDR2 YYREEE (reference sequence). The CDR3 loop spans 15 amino acids. The germline V and J ends were trimmed by 0 bases and 2 bases, with 10 bases remaining between them. CDR3: CASSLGGKATDTQYF. CDR3 in DNA: TGTGCCAGCAGCTTGGGTGGGAAGGCCACAGATACGCAGTATTTT.

This chain uses TRBV27 with TRBJ2-1, with D perhaps matching TRBD2 (5 bases). Germline loops: CDR1 MNHEY, CDR2 SMNVEV (reference sequence). The CDR3 has 19 amino acids. Trimming removed 0 bases from V and 0 bases from J, with 18 bases in between. For the CDR3, the DNA is TGTGCCAGCAGTTTATCGATGGCTAGCTTCGAAAGCTCCTACAATGAGCAGTTCTTC. It is translated as CASSLSMASFESSYNEQFF.

This clonotype was counted between two and nine times. This chain links TRBV21-1 with TRBJ1-1. TRBV21-1 is deemed a pseudogene. CDR3 length: 13 residues. The CDR3 sequence: CARHRGVNTEAFF. CDR3 DNA sequence: TGTGCCAGACATCGAGGTGTGAACACTGAAGCTTTCTTT.

This clonotype turned up a few times. It is unclear where the CDR3 begins or ends on the DNA, so no DNA is shown, and the CDR3 is as TCRdb lists it. V usage is TRBV5-1 and J usage is TRBJ2-2. CDR1 is SGHRS, CDR2 YFSETQ, per germline. The CDR3 comprises 13 residues, both ends counted. The CDR3 loop reads CASSILGSGELFF.

This clonotype showed up just a few times. The V and J genes are TRBV29-1 and TRBJ2-5; D is uncertain. The germline V gene has CDR1 SQVTM and CDR2 ANQGSEA. The CDR3 has 17 amino acids. The germline V and J ends were trimmed by 5 bases and 7 bases, with 29 bases remaining between them. CDR3 loop: CSVKLPGYTLEIGTQYF. CDR3 coding DNA: TGCAGCGTTAAGCTACCGGGCTATACGCTAGAAATCGGGACCCAGTACTTC.

The chain employs TRBV20-1 and TRBJ2-7; unclear D gene. There are 15 residues in the CDR3. Germline V gene lookup returns CDR1 DFQATT and CDR2 SNEGSKA (reference sequence). V gave up 0 bases and J gave up 2 bases, with 14 bases separating them. CDR3 coding DNA: TGCAGTGCTAGAGATCGGAACATGGTACCCTACGAGCAGTACTTC. Its translation is CSARDRNMVPYEQYF.

This clonotype was recorded at least ten times. The chain links TRBV6-2 or TRBV6-3 to TRBJ2-7; D unresolved. V lost 2 bases and J lost 5, with 4 bases in between. The CDR3 covers 11 residues. In germline, CDR1 is MNHEY, CDR2 SVGEGT. CDR3: CASSYLDEQYF. The CDR3 DNA reads as TGTGCCAGCAGTTACCTCGACGAGCAGTACTTC.

The genes are TRBV5-5 and TRBJ2-5; 9 nucleotides agree with TRBD1. The CDR3 is 15 residues long. V shed 4 bases and J 5 bases; nucleotides not matched to a gene: 9. Looked up from germline, CDR1 is SGHKS and CDR2 is YYEKEE (reference sequence). The CDR3 DNA sequence: TGTGCCAGCAGCCGAGCCTGGACAGGGGACGAGACCCAGTACTTC. Residues: CASSRAWTGDETQYF.